The 10 T cell receptor beta chains below were found in one sample sequenced in a study of CXCR3-negative and CXCR3-positive naive CD8 T cells (dated by TCRdb to about 2019). Sequencing relied on a NextSeq 550. The Human TCR Profiling Kit (MiLaboratory) was used to prepare UMI-labeled 5' RACE TRB cDNA libraries. Reads reprocessed by TCRdb are summarized as one entry per CDR3 protein sequence, and DNA is absent. This specimen's table enumerates some 6,100 distinct CDR3 sequences. Of the sample, 1.5% to 2% is held by the ten largest clones. The source material was naive CXCR3- CD8+ T cells from blood. Reading the label with the study, this specimen's cell subset or site is: CD45RO-CCR7+CD27+CD95- naive CD8+ T cells lacking CXCR3 (TNR3-). The origin of the receptors is a human donor in good health. Some clones in this sample may be carry-over from other donors' samples.

The CDR3 loop is CSVELAGSSYEQYF. This sequence joins TRBV29-1 and TRBJ2-7; the D gene TCRdb calls, TRBD2, cannot be checked with no DNA. The CDR3 is made up of 14 amino acids. In germline, CDR1 is SQVTM, CDR2 ANQGSEA.

In terms of frequency, this clonotype is medium-sized. This CDR3 reads CASSEDWTGFQPQHF. The V call is TRBV6-1, the J call TRBJ1-5; TCRdb proposes TRBD1, but this gene call is untestable without DNA. From germline, CDR1 is MNHNS and CDR2 SASEGT. CDR3 length: 15 residues.

The chain carries TRBV13 and TRBJ2-7; TCRdb's assignment of TRBD1 cannot be checked, as there is no DNA. This CDR3 is built from 15 residues. Germline lookup yields CDR1 PRHDT and CDR2 FYEKMQ (reference sequence). CDR3 region: CASATGTGEVYEQYF.

The genes are TRBV29-1 and TRBJ2-2; TCRdb's D gene call, TRBD2, goes unchecked for lack of DNA. Germline V lookup: CDR1 SQVTM, CDR2 ANQGSEA. This CDR3 has 16 residues. CDR3 sequence reads: CSVTLSGPSITGELFF.

This clonotype registers medium-sized (0.01 to 0.1%) by frequency. This chain uses TRBV14 with TRBJ1-2; without DNA, the TCRdb call of TRBD1 cannot be checked. The CDR3 has 18 amino acids. CDR1 SGHDN and CDR2 FVKESK come from the germline V gene. This chain's CDR3 is CASSQDRSFWGGVGGYTF.

This rearrangement joins TRBV5-1 to TRBJ2-3; the D call from TCRdb, TRBD1, cannot be confirmed without DNA. CDR1 and CDR2 (germline): SGHRS, YFSETQ. The CDR3 length is 17 residues. The CDR3 region is CASSPDRFWNRTDTQYF.

The chain is built from TRBV10-2 and TRBJ2-3. This CDR3 spans 12 amino acids. Germline V gene sequence: CDR1 WSHSY, CDR2 SAAADI. This CDR3 is CATKSWRTTQYF.

V gene TRBV7-9 combines with J gene TRBJ2-3; the D call from TCRdb, TRBD1, cannot be confirmed without DNA. Per germline, CDR1 SEHNR and CDR2 FQNEAQ (reference sequence). The CDR3 spans 12 residues. CDR3 in amino acids: CASGQATDTQYF.

The genes are TRBV29-1 and TRBJ2-1; TCRdb gives TRBD2 as the D gene, but with no DNA this cannot be confirmed. Germline V gene lookup returns CDR1 SQVTM and CDR2 ANQGSEA. The CDR3 has 11 amino acids. The chain's CDR3 is CSVEGGDEQFF.

The V call is TRBV12-3 or TRBV12-4, the J call TRBJ2-3; checking the TCRdb D call of TRBD1 is not possible without DNA. The CDR3 totals 15 residues. CDR3 region: CASSVTGGHTDTQYF.